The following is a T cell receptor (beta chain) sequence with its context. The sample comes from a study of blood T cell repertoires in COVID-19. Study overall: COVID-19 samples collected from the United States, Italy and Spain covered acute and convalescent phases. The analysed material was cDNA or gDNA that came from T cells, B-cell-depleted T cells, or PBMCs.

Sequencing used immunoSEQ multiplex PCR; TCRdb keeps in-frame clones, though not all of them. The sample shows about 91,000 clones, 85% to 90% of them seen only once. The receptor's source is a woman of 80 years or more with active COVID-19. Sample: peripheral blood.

The CDR3: CASSPTSGKFGEQYF. The CDR3 DNA reads as TGTGCCAGCAGCCCAACTAGCGGGAAGTTTGGCGAGCAGTACTTC. The chain combines TRBV7-2 with TRBJ2-7, with TRBD2 matching 10 bases. Germline CDR1 and CDR2: SGHTA and FQGNSA. V lost 5 bases, J lost 6 bases, and 10 bases stayed unmatched. This CDR3 spans 15 amino acids.